What follows is one T cell receptor (beta chain) and its context. Its antigen is currently unknown. These data originate in a study of T cells in Graves' hyperthyroidism and ophthalmopathy. Study-level information: Sampling of peripheral blood happened at initial diagnosis, prior to any treatment. Findings of the study overall: Ophthalmopathy prediction by the model preceded onset by a median roughly 6 months.

Using RNA transcripts as the source, TCR beta CDR3 regions were amplified. First-round RT-PCR targeting the TCR CDR3 was performed with the HTBI primer set. Via MiXCR, TCRdb re-called the multiplex PCR reads, giving one row per CDR3 protein. The sample has about 290,000 distinct CDR3 sequences; 15% to 20% are singletons. Trimming pared 1 base from V and 3 bases from J, leaving 9 bases between. Germline V gene sequence: CDR1 SGDLS, CDR2 YYNGEE. CDR3 length: 14 residues. The origin of this receptor is a man aged 50 to 59 with Graves' ophthalmopathy. The gene calls are TRBV9 and TRBJ2-3; the D is unclear. Sequenced: blood. CDR3 in DNA: TGTGCCAGCAGCGTATATATAGGGACAGATACGCAGTATTTT. This gives the protein CASSVYIGTDTQYF. Variable domain in full (rest from reference TRBV9 and TRBJ2-3): DSGVTQTPKHLITATGQRVTLRCSPRSGDLSVYWYQQSLDQGLQFLIQYYNGEERAKGNILERFSAQQFPDLHSELNLSSLELGDSALYFCASSVYIGTDTQYFGPGTRLTVL.